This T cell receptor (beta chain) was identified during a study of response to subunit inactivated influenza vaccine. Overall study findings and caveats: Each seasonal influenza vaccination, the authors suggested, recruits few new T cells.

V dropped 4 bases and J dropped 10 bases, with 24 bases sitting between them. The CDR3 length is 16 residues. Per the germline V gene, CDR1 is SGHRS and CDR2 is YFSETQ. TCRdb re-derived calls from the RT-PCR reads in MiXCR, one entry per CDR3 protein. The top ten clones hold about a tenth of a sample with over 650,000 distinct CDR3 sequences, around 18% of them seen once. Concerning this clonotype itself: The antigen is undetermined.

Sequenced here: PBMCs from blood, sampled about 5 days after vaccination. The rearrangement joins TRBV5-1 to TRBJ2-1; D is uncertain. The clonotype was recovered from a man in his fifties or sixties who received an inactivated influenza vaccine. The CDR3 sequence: CASSATWRQALSEQFF. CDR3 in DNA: TGCGCCAGCAGCGCCACTTGGCGGCAGGCCCTATCGGAGCAGTTCTTC.